The 14 T cell receptor beta chains given below trace back to one sample, sequenced in a study of T cells in Graves' hyperthyroidism and ophthalmopathy. Amplified TCR beta CDR3 regions came from RNA transcripts. In the first-round RT-PCR of the TCR CDR3, the HTBI primer set was used. TCRdb analysed the multiplex PCR reads with MiXCR anew, one entry per CDR3 protein. Counted here are some 600,000 distinct CDR3 sequences, 14% occurring once; the ten biggest clones make up 5% to 7%. Input material: blood. The receptors come from a woman aged 30 to 39 with Graves' hyperthyroidism that later progressed to Graves' ophthalmopathy.

This clonotype was detected many times. This sequence joins TRBV7-2 and TRBJ2-7, with D tentatively TRBD1 or TRBD2 (5 bases each). The germline CDR1 and CDR2 sequences are SGHTA and FQGNSA. The CDR3 has 14 amino acids. With 5 bases removed from V and 2 bases from J, the gap between germline ends came to 13 bases. The CDR3 bases are TGTGCCAGCAGCCCCCGGGACGGAGCCTACGAGCAGTACTTC. Its protein product is CASSPRDGAYEQYF.

This clonotype was recorded a few times. The genes are TRBV19 and TRBJ2-6; 9 nucleotides match TRBD1. The germline gives CDR1 LNHDA, CDR2 SQIVND (reference sequence). Trimming at V came to 3 bases and at J to 1 base, leaving 19 bases not matched to a gene. The CDR3 is made up of 22 amino acids. The CDR3 spells CASSIFAPGQGFGTSGANVLTF. CDR3 DNA: TGTGCCAGTAGTATTTTTGCCCCGGGACAGGGTTTCGGGACGTCTGGGGCCAACGTCCTGACTTTC.

The gene calls are TRBV19 and TRBJ2-4; perhaps TRBD2 as D (5 bases). Trimming took off 5 bases at V and 3 bases at J, with 8 bases between the two ends. Germline V gene data show CDR1 as LNHDA and CDR2 as SQIVND (reference sequence). The CDR3 is 13 amino acids. CDR3 DNA sequence: TGTGCCAGTAGTCCGGGATTCAAAAACATTCAGTACTTC. This translates into CASSPGFKNIQYF.

This clonotype was counted only a few times. This may come from a read error, since a much larger clone is one base off. This sequence joins TRBV28 and TRBJ2-7; 8 bases line up with TRBD2. There are 14 residues in the CDR3. V trimming: 8 bases; J trimming: 4 bases; junction bases outside the gene matches: 10. Germline loops: CDR1 MDHEN, CDR2 SYDVKM. The CDR3 loop is CASGPRPGGYEQYF. In nucleotides, the CDR3 is TGTGCCAGCGGTCCCCGACCGGGGGGGTACGAGCAGTACTTC.

This clonotype occurred many times. This CDR3 is CASSRDRKPNEQFF. The CDR3 bases are TGTGCCAGCAGTCGGGACAGAAAACCCAATGAGCAGTTCTTC. The V call is TRBV6-1, the J call TRBJ2-1, with TRBD1 identical over 7 bases. CDR3 size: 14 residues. Germline CDR1 is MNHNS and CDR2 is SASEGT. J was trimmed by 6 bases and V by 5 bases; bases with no gene match: 7.

This clonotype was observed at least ten times. The rearrangement links TRBV19 to TRBJ1-1, with D possibly being TRBD1 (5 bases). Germline assignment: CDR1 LNHDA and CDR2 SQIVND (reference sequence). The CDR3 spans 16 residues. The V end was cut by 2 bases, the J end by 3 bases, with 16 bases between. As DNA, the CDR3 is TGTGCCAGTAGTATACAGGGCGTTAGGGTGGACACTGAAGCTTTCTTT. Its protein is CASSIQGVRVDTEAFF. Filled out from reference TRBV19 and TRBJ1-1, the complete variable domain reads DGGITQSPKYLFRKEGQNVTLSCEQNLNHDAMYWYRQDPGQGLRLIYYSQIVNDFQKGDIAEGYSVSREKKESFPLTVTSAQKNPTAFYLCASSIQGVRVDTEAFFGQGTRLTVV.

This clonotype occurred many times. The chain employs TRBV6-1 and TRBJ2-5, with TRBD2 matching over 7 bases. This CDR3 contains 15 residues. Germline CDR1 reads MNHNS; CDR2 reads SASEGT. The ends lost 5 bases at V and 9 bases at J; junction bases unmatched: 15. CDR3 nucleotide sequence: TGTGCCAGCAGTTCTGGCGGGAGCCCCCACTACCCCCAGTACTTC. Protein: CASSSGGSPHYPQYF.

This clonotype occurred a few times. V gene TRBV5-1 combines with J gene TRBJ2-1; no firm D call. This CDR3 spans 15 amino acids. Germline CDR1 SGHRS, CDR2 YFSETQ. Trimming stripped 1 base from V and 6 bases from J, with 14 bases between. CDR3 protein: CASSLTHLAPNEQFF. The DNA of the CDR3 is TGCGCCAGCAGCTTGACCCACTTAGCTCCCAATGAGCAGTTCTTC.

The rearrangement links TRBV7-2 to TRBJ1-5; TRBD1 matches 9 bases. CDR3 length: 15 amino acids. Germline loops: CDR1 SGHTA, CDR2 FQGNSA. V lost 3 bases and J lost 7; bases outside the gene matches: 7. The CDR3: CASSFWTGEGQPQHF. Written as DNA, the CDR3 is TGTGCCAGCAGCTTCTGGACAGGGGAGGGCCAGCCCCAGCATTTT. Filled out from reference TRBV7-2 and TRBJ1-5, the complete variable domain reads GAGVSQSPSNKVTEKGKDVELRCDPISGHTALYWYRQSLGQGLEFLIYFQGNSAPDKSGLPSDRFSAERTGGSVSTLTIQRTQQEDSAVYLCASSFWTGEGQPQHFGDGTRLSIL.

The V call is TRBV20-1, the J call TRBJ1-2, with TRBD1 as a possible D gene (5 bases). The CDR3 extends over 15 amino acids. Trimming left V 3 bases short and J 0 bases short, with 14 bases between. CDR1 and CDR2 from the germline V gene are DFQATT and SNEGSKA (reference sequence). The CDR3 protein is CSARATLGANYGYTF. The DNA for the CDR3 is TGCAGTGCTAGGGCCACCCTGGGGGCTAACTATGGCTACACCTTC.

This clonotype was recorded at least ten times. The chain has TRBV12-3 or TRBV12-4 and TRBJ1-1; 12 nucleotides agree with TRBD1. The CDR3 has 15 amino acids. J was trimmed by 6 bases and V by 3 bases; bases with no gene match: 5. In DNA, the CDR3 is TGTGCCAGCAGTTTTTCCGGGACAGGGGGCCCTGAAGCTTTCTTT. Translation: CASSFSGTGGPEAFF.

This clonotype occurred many times. The rearrangement links TRBV12-3 or TRBV12-4 to TRBJ1-2; TRBD1 matches at 9 bases. Unmatched junction bases numbered 0, after V lost 0 bases and J lost 4 bases. The CDR3 runs 14 residues. The CDR3 spells CASSLADRGYGYTF. In nucleotides, the CDR3 is TGTGCCAGCAGTTTAGCGGACAGGGGCTATGGCTACACCTTC.

The rearrangement links TRBV10-2 to TRBJ2-6, with unresolved D. The germline CDR1 and CDR2 sequences are WSHSY and SAAADI. Trimming stripped 0 bases from V and 3 bases from J, with 3 bases between. The CDR3 is made up of 14 amino acids. Here the CDR3 reads CASSESFGANVLTF. For the CDR3, the DNA is TGCGCCAGCAGTGAGTCGTTTGGGGCCAACGTCCTGACTTTC.

The chain combines TRBV19 with TRBJ1-5; D is perhaps TRBD1 (6 bases). This CDR3 has 17 residues. Trimming removed 0 bases at V and 2 bases at J, with 14 bases between. CDR1 and CDR2 (germline): LNHDA, SQIVND (reference sequence). CDR3 amino acids: CASSIDRGGPGNQPQHF. The CDR3 DNA sequence: TGTGCCAGTAGTATAGATCGCGGGGGGCCGGGCAATCAGCCCCAGCATTTT.